Listed below are T cell receptor beta chains from one sample, sequenced in a study of blood T cell repertoires in COVID-19. The table came from immunoSEQ multiplex PCR; TCRdb's copy has only in-frame clones and leaves some out. The table has about 130,000 clones, 84% seen once. The sample consisted of peripheral blood. All receptors derive from a human donor in a cohort sampled during active COVID-19. CDR3s include the opening cysteine and the closing phenylalanine or tryptophan. The order of the fields is CDR3 protein, CDR3 DNA, D gene, clone size, J gene, V gene. The D gene is left open where the match is weak. Size is omitted from some rows. Given values are once, few, many or a class for expanded clones.

CASSLGELVSGEQYF | TGTGCCAGCAGCTTGGGTGAACTAGTCTCGGGGGAGCAGTACTTC | NA | NA | TRBJ2-7 | TRBV5-4
CASSASRMNEQFF | TGTGCCAGTAGTGCCTCTAGGATGAATGAGCAGTTCTTC | NA | few | TRBJ2-1 | TRBV19
CASSLDPGLNTEAFF | TGTGCCAGCAGCTTAGACCCAGGACTAAACACTGAAGCTTTCTTT | NA | NA | TRBJ1-1 | TRBV7-3
CASSLAAPAGPEDEQFF | TGTGCCAGCAGTTTAGCTGCCCCAGCGGGGCCCGAAGATGAGCAGTTCTTC | TRBD2 | NA | TRBJ2-1 | TRBV27
CASSGGPNRPGANVLTF | TGTGCCAGCTCAGGGGGCCCGAACCGCCCTGGGGCCAACGTCCTGACTTTC | NA | NA | TRBJ2-6 | TRBV18
CASSLRSGGNTGELFF | TGTGCCAGCAGCTTACGGAGCGGGGGGAACACCGGGGAGCTGTTTTTT | TRBD2 | NA | TRBJ2-2 | TRBV7-2
CASIYQGLTEAFF | TGTGCCAGCATCTATCAGGGGCTCACTGAAGCTTTCTTT | NA | NA | TRBJ1-1 | TRBV6-5
CSASAQATPSGYTF | TGCAGTGCTAGTGCCCAGGCGACCCCCTCTGGCTACACCTTC | NA | NA | TRBJ1-2 | TRBV20-1
CSASREGGGPTIEQYF | TGCAGTGCTAGTCGAGAGGGTGGGGGCCCGACTATCGAGCAGTACTTC | NA | NA | TRBJ2-7 | TRBV20-1
CASSESRTTHGYTF | TGTGCCAGCAGTGAATCCAGGACAACTCATGGCTACACCTTC | NA | NA | TRBJ1-2 | TRBV6-1